Below, 22 T cell receptor beta chains from the same sample are listed, as sequenced in a study of Ad26.COV2.S vaccination and SARS-CoV-2 variants. Treatment indicated: some 20 received Ad26.COV2.S at low or high dose, single or two shots; roughly five received placebo; per-sample allocation not given. Sampling was done on day 63 after the first vaccine or placebo injection. Produced via immunoSEQ multiplex PCR; TCRdb's table is partial and in-frame only. The sample holds hundreds of thousands of clones; 80% to 90% are singletons and the top ten take more than 2.5%. The source material was peripheral blood, sampled in a trial of Ad26.COV2.S vaccine versus placebo. The receptors stem from a person between 18 and 65 years old who received the Ad26.COV2.S COVID-19 vaccine or a placebo.

This rearrangement joins TRBV19 to TRBJ2-1; TRBD1 might be the D (5 bases). This CDR3 contains 14 residues. Germline loops: CDR1 LNHDA, CDR2 SQIVND (reference sequence). V was cut by 2 bases and J by 2 bases, with 7 bases left in between. The CDR3 spells CASSIRQTYNEQFF. The CDR3 DNA is TGTGCCAGTAGTATAAGACAGACCTACAATGAGCAGTTCTTC. Filled out from reference TRBV19 and TRBJ2-1, the complete variable domain reads DGGITQSPKYLFRKEGQNVTLSCEQNLNHDAMYWYRQDPGQGLRLIYYSQIVNDFQKGDIAEGYSVSREKKESFPLTVTSAQKNPTAFYLCASSIRQTYNEQFFGPGTRLTVL.

V gene TRBV7-2 combines with J gene TRBJ2-7; D is possibly TRBD1 (5 bases). V was cut by 1 base and J by 3 bases, with 13 bases left in between. The CDR3 covers 15 residues. Germline V gene lookup returns CDR1 SGHTA and CDR2 FQGNSA. CDR3 coding DNA: TGTGCCAGCAGCTTAGATTCAGGGCTAGGCTACGAGCAGTACTTC. Translating it yields CASSLDSGLGYEQYF.

This clone was picked up a small number of times. The CDR3 DNA reads TGTGCCACCACGGGACAGGTGAACACTGAAGCTTTCTTT. Residues: CATTGQVNTEAFF. This rearrangement joins TRBV10-3 to TRBJ1-1; 8 positions agree with TRBD1. Germline V gives CDR1 ENHRY, CDR2 SYGVKD. J was trimmed by 0 bases and V by 10 bases; bases with no gene match: 4. The CDR3 loop spans 13 amino acids.

For the CDR3, the DNA is TGTGCCAGCAGCCAATCAATTGCGGCAGGGGGCACTGGGGCCAACGTCCTGACTTTC. Translating it yields CASSQSIAAGGTGANVLTF. The chain uses TRBV3-1 (or the pseudogene TRBV3-2) and TRBJ2-6, with 8 bases identical to TRBD1. Trimming at V came to 2 bases and at J to 2 bases, leaving 11 bases not matched to a gene. There are 19 residues in the CDR3. Germline CDR1 and CDR2: LGHDT and YNNKEL (reference sequence).

The gene calls are TRBV30 and TRBJ1-5; the match to TRBD1 covers 9 bases. There are 16 residues in the CDR3. The trim removed 0 bases at V and 1 base at J, leaving 4 bases unmatched. Germline V gene data show CDR1 as GTSNPN and CDR2 as SVGIG (reference sequence). The CDR3: CAWSVFGTGSNQPQHF. CDR3 in DNA: TGTGCCTGGAGTGTATTCGGGACAGGGAGCAATCAGCCCCAGCATTTT.

The chain uses TRBV5-1 and TRBJ2-2; 9 positions match TRBD1. J gave up 9 bases and V 7 bases, and 10 bases lay outside the gene matches. The CDR3 consists of 14 residues. In germline, CDR1 is SGHRS, CDR2 YFSETQ. The CDR3 protein is CASQRDRDGRELFF. The CDR3 region has the DNA TGCGCCAGCCAGCGGGACAGGGACGGCAGGGAGCTGTTTTTT.

The CDR3 loop reads CASRLMEGTEAFF. The CDR3 DNA sequence: TGTGCCAGCAGATTAATGGAGGGCACTGAAGCTTTCTTT. The rearrangement uses TRBV12-3 or TRBV12-4 and TRBJ1-1; unclear D gene. With 6 bases removed from V and 4 bases from J, the gap between germline ends came to 12 bases. This CDR3 region has 13 residues.

This clone was counted a few times. CDR3 sequence: CASHVGSASNSPLHF. The CDR3 bases are TGTGCCAGCCACGTGGGGTCTGCAAGTAATTCACCCCTCCACTTT. J is TRBJ1-6 and V is TRBV6-5, with D uncertain. CDR1 MNHEY and CDR2 SVGAGI come from the germline V gene. Trimming shortened V by 8 bases and J by 6 bases, and 17 bases separated the two germline ends. This CDR3 has 15 amino acids.

The DNA for the CDR3 is TGCGCCAGCAGCTTGGCTGGGACTGCTGGGAGTGGCTACACCTTC. It specifies CASSLAGTAGSGYTF. The chain joins TRBV5-1 to TRBJ1-2; D might be TRBD1 (5 bases). Germline CDR1 is SGHRS and CDR2 is YFSETQ. The CDR3 length is 15 residues. The V end lost 0 bases, the J end lost 7 bases, and 16 bases lay between the germline ends.

This clone has just one count. This sequence joins TRBV5-1 and TRBJ2-1; 9 nucleotides align to TRBD1. V shed 1 base, J shed 7 bases, and the junction held 6 bases outside the gene matches. The germline CDR1 and CDR2 sequences are SGHRS and YFSETQ. CDR3 length: 15 amino acids. The CDR3 protein is CASSLQQGAGNEQFF. CDR3 DNA sequence: TGCGCCAGCAGCTTGCAACAGGGGGCTGGTAATGAGCAGTTCTTC. Supplemented by reference TRBV5-1 and TRBJ2-1, the full variable domain reads KAGVTQTPRYLIKTRGQQVTLSCSPISGHRSVSWYQQTPGQGLQFLFEYFSETQRNKGNFPGRFSGRQFSNSRSEMNVSTLELGDSALYLCASSLQQGAGNEQFFGPGTRLTVL.

This clone turned up a few times. The genes are TRBV2 and TRBJ1-5, with a tentative D call TRBD1 (6 bases). Germline V gene data show CDR1 as SNHLY and CDR2 as FYNNEI. CDR3 length equals 14 residues. The V end lost 3 bases, the J end lost 4 bases, and 10 bases lay between the germline ends. This chain's CDR3 is CASSDPGANQPQHF. CDR3 coding DNA: TGTGCCAGCAGTGACCCAGGGGCAAATCAGCCCCAGCATTTT.

The chain recombines TRBV5-1 with TRBJ2-3; D gene uncertain. The CDR3 is 14 residues long. Per the germline V gene, CDR1 is SGHRS and CDR2 is YFSETQ. V shed 0 bases and J shed 4 bases, with 9 bases lying between them. The CDR3: CASSLGISPDTQYF. In nucleotides, the CDR3 is TGCGCCAGCAGCTTGGGTATTAGCCCAGATACGCAGTATTTT.

This chain uses TRBV2 with TRBJ1-2, with no clear D. The CDR3 loop spans 16 amino acids. Looked up from germline, CDR1 is SNHLY and CDR2 is FYNNEI. Trimming removed 7 bases at V and 4 bases at J, with 22 bases between. The CDR3 loop reads CASTRLARRDFYGYTF. The CDR3, as DNA: TGTGCCAGCACCCGCCTCGCCAGGAGAGATTTCTATGGCTACACCTTC.

The genes are TRBV7-2 and TRBJ1-6; D is ambiguous. V was shortened by 1 base and J by 6 bases, with 13 bases between the two germline ends. Germline values: CDR1 SGHTA, CDR2 FQGNSA. This CDR3 has 16 amino acids. CDR3 nucleotides: TGTGCCAGCAGCTTAGTAGGCCTGAACCTTAATTCACCCCTCCACTTT. This codes for CASSLVGLNLNSPLHF. Based on the CDR3 plus reference TRBV7-2 and TRBJ1-6, the full variable domain is GAGVSQSPSNKVTEKGKDVELRCDPISGHTALYWYRQSLGQGLEFLIYFQGNSAPDKSGLPSDRFSAERTGGSVSTLTIQRTQQEDSAVYLCASSLVGLNLNSPLHFGNGTRLTVT.

This rearrangement joins TRBV2 to TRBJ2-1; the match to TRBD2 covers 9 bases. The CDR3 is 14 residues long. V dropped 3 bases and J dropped 15; count of bases not matched to a gene: 12. In germline, CDR1 is SNHLY, CDR2 FYNNEI. DNA for the CDR3: TGTGCCAGCAGTGAGTACCAAGCGGGGGGTGTCGCGTTCTTC. It translates to CASSEYQAGGVAFF.

V gene TRBV11-2 combines with J gene TRBJ2-3, with 8 bases matching TRBD2. Germline CDR1 SGHAT, CDR2 FQNNGV. The V segment lost 3 bases and the J segment 4 bases; nucleotides outside the gene matches: 6. The CDR3 is 15 residues long. The CDR3 loop reads CASSFLPGGADTQYF. The CDR3, as DNA: TGTGCCAGCAGCTTTCTGCCGGGGGGGGCAGATACGCAGTATTTT.

V is TRBV6-4 and J is TRBJ2-3, with no clear D. Germline lookup yields CDR1 MRHNA and CDR2 SNTAGT. Trimming removed 3 bases from V and 9 bases from J, with 13 bases in between. This CDR3 has 13 amino acids. CDR3 sequence reads: CASSDTAGETQYF. The CDR3 coding sequence is TGTGCCAGCAGTGATACAGCCGGAGAGACGCAGTATTTT.

The V gene is TRBV10-3, the J gene TRBJ2-3; tentative D call: TRBD1 (5 bases). CDR1 is ENHRY and CDR2 is SYGVKD in the germline V gene. CDR3 size: 14 residues. Trimming cost V 11 bases and J 6 bases, with 21 bases left between them. DNA of the CDR3: TGTGCCGCCAATAGGGGAAACTCGTACGATACGCAGTATTTT. As protein: CAANRGNSYDTQYF.

V and J are TRBV4-3 and TRBJ2-1; D is perhaps TRBD1 (6 bases). This CDR3 comprises 16 residues. Trimming removed 0 bases from V and 0 bases from J, with 9 bases in between. The V gene's germline CDR1 is LGHNA and CDR2 YSLEER. The CDR3 DNA follows: TGCGCCAGCAGCCAAGATAGGGGGAGCTCCTACAATGAGCAGTTCTTC. Its protein is CASSQDRGSSYNEQFF.

The chain has TRBV6-2 or TRBV6-3 and TRBJ2-1; 11 bases are shared with TRBD2. Germline CDR1 and CDR2: MNHEY and SVGEGT. The ends lost 5 bases at V and 12 bases at J; junction bases unmatched: 9. The CDR3 runs 14 residues. In DNA, the CDR3 is TGTGCCAGCAGTCTAATAGCGGGGGGGCCTCGGCAGTTCTTC. Translating gives CASSLIAGGPRQFF.

The chain recombines TRBV5-1 with TRBJ1-2; 10 nucleotides agree with TRBD1. The junction had 6 bases not matched to a gene; V was cut back by 4 bases and J by 3 bases. This CDR3 has 15 amino acids. Germline CDR1 is SGHRS and CDR2 is YFSETQ. CDR3 coding DNA: TGCGCCAGCAGCGTCGGGACAGGGGCGTACTATGGCTACACCTTC. This translates into CASSVGTGAYYGYTF.

The chain joins TRBV6-5 to TRBJ2-7; possibly TRBD2 for D (7 bases). This CDR3 has 14 amino acids. Trimming shortened V by 7 bases and J by 2 bases, and 15 bases separated the two germline ends. Germline V gene sequence: CDR1 MNHEY, CDR2 SVGAGI. DNA for the CDR3: TGTGCCAGCAACGATGGGGGGGCGCCCTACGAGCAGTACTTC. This encodes CASNDGGAPYEQYF.